The next 15 T cell receptor beta chains were all read from a single sample in a study of molecular identifiers for immune sequencing clone quantification. TCRdb reanalysed the PCR reads using MiXCR and keeps one entry per CDR3 protein. Altogether around 480,000 distinct CDR3 sequences are present, about a fifth being singletons, with the ten largest covering about 0.78%. Specimen: naive CD8+ T cells from blood, with Jurkat cell RNA spiked in. This sample's subset: FACS-sorted CD8+CD4-CCR7+CD45RA+ naive T cells. The receptors were gathered from a human donor in good health. Some libraries in this study had Jurkat cell RNA spiked in.

In regard to this clonotype: This sequence may be a read error, since a much larger clone differs from it by one base. This chain links TRBV20-1 with TRBJ2-7, with a weak D call TRBD1 (5 bases). This CDR3 has 13 amino acids. CDR1 is DFQATT and CDR2 is SNEGSKA in the germline V gene (reference sequence). The CDR3 reads CSAREGRVSEQCF. Written as DNA, the CDR3 is TGCAGTGCTAGAGAAGGCAGGGTGAGCGAGCAGTGCTTC.

In its sample, this clonotype was seen many times. J is TRBJ1-4 and V is TRBV28, with D unclear. From germline, CDR1 is MDHEN and CDR2 SYDVKM. The CDR3 totals 13 residues. The V end lost 4 bases, the J end lost 4 bases, and 7 bases lay between the germline ends. The CDR3 spells CASSWMGNEKLFF. The CDR3 DNA follows: TGTGCCAGCAGTTGGATGGGTAATGAAAAACTGTTTTTT.

Points on this clonotype: A much larger clone differs from this one at a single base, so this may be a read error. The chain joins TRBV5-6 to TRBJ1-1; D gene uncertain. The CDR3 spans 14 residues. Germline assignment: CDR1 SGHDT and CDR2 YYEEEE. The CDR3 spells CASSSLETGTEALF. In DNA, the CDR3 is TGTGCCAGCAGCTCTCTGGAAACGGGCACTGAAGCTCTCTTT. Full variable domain (rest looked up from reference TRBV5-6 and TRBJ1-1): DAGVTQSPTHLIKTRGQQVTLRCSPKSGHDTVSWYQQALGQGPQFIFQYYEEEERQRGNFPDRFSGHQFPNYSSELNVNALLLGDSALYLCASSSLETGTEALFGQGTRLTVV.

This clonotype was found a few times. The chain recombines TRBV28 with TRBJ2-3; 7 bases are a match to TRBD1. The CDR3 covers 15 residues. Germline V lookup: CDR1 MDHEN, CDR2 SYDVKM. Losses at the gene ends were 7 bases for V and 0 bases for J; bases not matched to a gene: 7. Here the CDR3 DNA reads TGTGCCAGCACCGTTCCGGGACAGAGCACAGATACGCAGTATTTT. Its protein is CASTVPGQSTDTQYF.

In regard to this clonotype: The conserved phenylalanine or tryptophan is not found at the CDR3 terminus, so this likely reflects a read error. The gene calls are TRBV4-1 and TRBJ2-1; the match to TRBD1 covers 7 bases. The CDR3 sequence is 15 residues long. The ends lost 1 base at V and 2 bases at J; junction bases unmatched: 2. The germline CDR1 and CDR2 sequences are MGHRA and YSYEKL. CDR3 DNA: TGCGCCAGCAGCCAAGGACAGGGCCCCTACAATGAGCAGTTCCTC. Translated, it gives CASSQGQGPYNEQFL.

Only a few counts were recorded for this clonotype. This chain connects TRBV6-1 to TRBJ2-6; no clear D gene. The CDR3 sequence is 15 residues long. Germline CDR1 and CDR2: MNHNS and SASEGT. Trimming cost V 2 bases and J 4 bases, with 9 bases left between them. CDR3 sequence: CASSELTTGANVLTF. CDR3 coding DNA: TGTGCCAGCAGTGAATTGACAACAGGGGCCAACGTCCTGACTTTC.

Remarks on this clonotype: With a much larger clone just one base away, this may be a read error. The chain links TRBV27 to TRBJ2-1; D call uncertain. The CDR3 sequence is 11 residues long. Germline V lookup: CDR1 MNHEY, CDR2 SMNVEV (reference sequence). CDR3: CASRQYGEPFF. The CDR3 DNA reads as TGTGCCAGCAGGCAGTACGGTGAGCCGTTCTTC.

In its sample, this clonotype was seen many times. The chain has TRBV7-6 and TRBJ2-5; 7 positions agree with TRBD2. Trimming took 5 bases from V and 4 from J; bases not matched to a gene: 10. The CDR3 contains 15 residues. Germline CDR1 reads SGHVS; CDR2 reads FNYEAQ. This chain's CDR3 is CASSGESSGAETQYF. The DNA of the CDR3 is TGTGCCAGCAGCGGAGAGTCTAGCGGAGCAGAGACCCAGTACTTC.

V usage is TRBV30 and J usage is TRBJ1-1; no clear D. The germline V and J ends were trimmed by 0 bases and 3 bases, with 14 bases remaining between them. The CDR3 extends over 15 amino acids. Germline-derived CDR1 and CDR2 are GTSNPN and SVGIG (reference sequence). As DNA, the CDR3 is TGTGCCTGGAGTGTAGGACTGGGGATGTACACTGAAGCTTTCTTT. It codes for CAWSVGLGMYTEAFF.

In this sample, this clonotype turned up many times. The chain carries TRBV5-1 and TRBJ1-1, with D unclear. CDR3 length: 14 residues. CDR1 and CDR2 (germline): SGHRS, YFSETQ. Trimming stripped 0 bases from V and 4 bases from J, with 10 bases between. DNA for the CDR3: TGCGCCAGCAGCTTGGTGGGAAGGTTCACTGAAGCTTTCTTT. Amino acid sequence: CASSLVGRFTEAFF.

This clonotype occurred a few times. The rearrangement uses TRBV20-1 and TRBJ1-1; D is uncertain. Trimming took 3 bases from V and 4 from J, leaving 18 bases between them. Germline CDR1 is DFQATT and CDR2 is SNEGSKA (reference sequence). This CDR3 is 15 amino acids long. The chain's CDR3 is CSARTFRTGVTEAFF. CDR3 nucleotides: TGCAGTGCTAGGACCTTTAGGACGGGAGTCACTGAAGCTTTCTTT.

There are many counts of this clonotype. J is TRBJ1-5 and V is TRBV27; perhaps TRBD1 as D (5 bases). There are 14 residues in the CDR3. Germline assignment: CDR1 MNHEY and CDR2 SMNVEV (reference sequence). V was clipped by 5 bases and J by 6 bases, with 14 bases between them. The CDR3 bases are TGTGCCAGCAGTCCCCGTGGCGGGGCTCAGCCCCAGCATTTT. Amino acids: CASSPRGGAQPQHF.

A few counts support this clonotype. This chain links TRBV27 with TRBJ2-3; D is unresolved. Trimming removed 5 bases from V and 0 bases from J, with 12 bases in between. CDR1 is MNHEY and CDR2 is SMNVEV in the germline V gene (reference sequence). CDR3 length: 15 amino acids. The CDR3 loop is CASSHQRTSTDTQYF. The CDR3 DNA is TGTGCCAGCAGTCACCAAAGAACTAGCACAGATACGCAGTATTTT.

V usage is TRBV14 and J usage is TRBJ2-7; D unclear. V lost 2 bases to trimming and J lost 0 bases, with 8 bases between them. CDR3 length: 14 amino acids. The germline gives CDR1 SGHDN, CDR2 FVKESK. The CDR3 sequence is CASSQMTDSYEQYF. In DNA form, the CDR3 reads TGTGCCAGCAGCCAAATGACGGACTCCTACGAGCAGTACTTC. Looking up the rest from reference TRBV14 and TRBJ2-7 gives the full variable domain: EAGVTQFPSHSVIEKGQTVTLRCDPISGHDNLYWYRRVMGKEIKFLLHFVKESKQDESGMPNNRFLAERTGGTYSTLKVQPAELEDSGVYFCASSQMTDSYEQYFGPGTRLTVT.

As regards this clonotype: A read error is likely, as this CDR3 ends without the conserved phenylalanine or tryptophan. The V call is TRBV27, the J call TRBJ2-7; D might be TRBD1 (6 bases). This CDR3 comprises 15 residues. Germline lookup yields CDR1 MNHEY and CDR2 SMNVEV (reference sequence). The CDR3 protein is CANSLRTGLIYEQYL. The CDR3 DNA reads TGTGCCAACAGTTTAAGAACAGGGCTTATCTACGAGCAGTACCTC.